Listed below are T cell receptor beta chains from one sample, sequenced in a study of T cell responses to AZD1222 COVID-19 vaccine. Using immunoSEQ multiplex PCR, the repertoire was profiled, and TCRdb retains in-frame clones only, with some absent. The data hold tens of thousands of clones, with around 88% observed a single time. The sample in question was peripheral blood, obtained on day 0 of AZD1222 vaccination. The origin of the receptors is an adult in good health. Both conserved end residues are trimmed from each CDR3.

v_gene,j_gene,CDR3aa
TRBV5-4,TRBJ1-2,ASSFGYGYT
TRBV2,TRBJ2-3,ASSDLLLTDTQY
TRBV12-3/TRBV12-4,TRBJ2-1,ASTLGGPNEQF
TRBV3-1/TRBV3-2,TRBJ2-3,ASSPGGSTDTQY
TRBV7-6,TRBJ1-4,ASSLAPATNEKLF
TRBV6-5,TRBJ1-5,ASRRRVDQPQH
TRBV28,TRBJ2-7,ASSIWRRRHTYEQY
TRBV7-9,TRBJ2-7,ASSPLRGDEQY
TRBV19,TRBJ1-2,ASSTTGQGAANYGYT
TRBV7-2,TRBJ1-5,ASSSPDRNQPQH
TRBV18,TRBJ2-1,ASSPGQYNEQF
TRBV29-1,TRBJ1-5,SVSQGEAQH
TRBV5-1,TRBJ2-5,ASSPDVSGTQY
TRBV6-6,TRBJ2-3,ASSPLADSTDTQY
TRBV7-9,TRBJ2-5,ASSFTPGLAGGETQY
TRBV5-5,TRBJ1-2,ASSLYLGAANYGYT
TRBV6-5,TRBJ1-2,ASSLGGSYGYT
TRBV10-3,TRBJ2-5,AISGTGQETQY
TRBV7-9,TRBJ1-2,ASSLYRVDVRGYT
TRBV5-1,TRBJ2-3,ASSFPPTGTRDTQY